Listed here are 18 T cell receptor beta chains from one sample, sequenced in a study of shared clonotypes between healthy human individuals. The data were produced by immunoSEQ multiplex PCR, yet TCRdb's version contains in-frame clones alone and is incomplete. The sample holds 2 million to 3 million clones, approximately 93% seen once. The sequenced material came from naive CD4+ T cells from PBMCs. Specified subset: CD45RA+ positively selected. These receptors came from a man younger than 35 in good health. Some clones in this sample may be carry-over from other donors' samples.

The chain links TRBV30 to TRBJ2-3; TRBD1 aligns across 9 bases. CDR3 size: 16 residues. Germline CDR1 reads GTSNPN; CDR2 reads SVGIG (reference sequence). The junction had 9 bases not matched to a gene; V was cut back by 2 bases and J by 3 bases. CDR3 nucleotides: TGTGCCTGGAGTACCGGACAGGGGAGTTGGACAGATACGCAGTATTTT. It is translated as CAWSTGQGSWTDTQYF.

To note about this clone: The same CDR3 also results from other DNA sequences found in this sample. The J gene is TRBJ1-4, the V gene TRBV28, with D uncertain. Germline V lookup: CDR1 MDHEN, CDR2 SYDVKM. V lost 5 bases, J lost 3 bases, and 4 bases lay in between. The CDR3 sequence is 12 residues long. This CDR3 reads CASSLPNEKLFF. For the CDR3, the DNA is TGTGCCAGCAGTCTACCTAATGAAAAACTGTTTTTT.

The chain uses TRBV10-2 and TRBJ2-1; 10 bases are a match to TRBD2. The V segment lost 9 bases and the J segment 8 bases; nucleotides outside the gene matches: 7. The V gene's germline CDR1 is WSHSY and CDR2 SAAADI. This CDR3 contains 13 residues. In nucleotides, the CDR3 is TGCGCCAGTGGGGGACTAGCGATCCATGAGCAGTTCTTC. Encoded protein: CASGGLAIHEQFF.

The J gene is TRBJ2-1, the V gene TRBV7-2; 8 nucleotides align to TRBD1. This CDR3 spans 15 amino acids. The V gene's germline CDR1 is SGHTA and CDR2 FQGNSA. The trim removed 5 bases at V and 6 bases at J, leaving 9 bases unmatched. CDR3 sequence: CASSSNRGEINEQFF. In DNA form, the CDR3 reads TGTGCCAGCAGCAGCAACAGGGGGGAGATCAATGAGCAGTTCTTC.

The chain couples TRBV9 to TRBJ2-5; 9 bases are shared with TRBD1. Germline V gives CDR1 SGDLS, CDR2 YYNGEE. The CDR3 is 13 amino acids. Trimming took 3 bases from V and 14 from J; bases not matched to a gene: 11. The CDR3 DNA reads as TGTGCCAGCAGCGCCTCCCATGACAGGGGGGTATACTTC. Translated, it gives CASSASHDRGVYF.

The V call is TRBV15, the J call TRBJ2-5; D gene unclear. V was cut by 0 bases and J by 9 bases, with 8 bases left in between. Germline CDR1 and CDR2: LNHNV and YYDKDF (reference sequence). This CDR3 contains 12 residues. This CDR3 is CATSREKGSQYF. The CDR3 DNA reads as TGTGCCACCAGCAGAGAGAAAGGGTCCCAGTACTTC.

The rearrangement links TRBV18 to TRBJ1-2; 7 nucleotides match TRBD1. Germline CDR1 and CDR2: KGHSH and LQKENI. The CDR3 contains 14 residues. V was clipped by 3 bases and J by 7 bases; unmatched bases: 8. The DNA for the CDR3 is TGTGCCAGCTCACCCGACAGGGAGGGACGTGGCTACACCTTC. Its translation: CASSPDREGRGYTF.

This clone was observed a few times. The gene calls are TRBV19 and TRBJ2-2; D call uncertain. The germline CDR1 and CDR2 sequences are LNHDA and SQIVND (reference sequence). V lost 8 bases and J lost 5, with 15 bases in between. The CDR3 totals 14 residues. CDR3 residues: CASHVPGWTGELFF. Here the CDR3 DNA reads TGTGCCAGTCACGTCCCCGGGTGGACCGGGGAGCTGTTTTTT.

This clone has a single count. The chain recombines TRBV4-1 with TRBJ2-1; perhaps TRBD2 as D (5 bases). The germline V gene has CDR1 MGHRA and CDR2 YSYEKL. The CDR3 spans 16 residues. V lost 3 bases and J 6 bases, leaving 18 bases between the germline ends. The CDR3 sequence is CASSHPARTGTNEQFF. CDR3 nucleotides: TGCGCCAGCAGCCATCCCGCCAGGACTGGAACCAATGAGCAGTTCTTC.

This sequence joins TRBV7-9 and TRBJ2-7; D not resolved. Germline V gene lookup returns CDR1 SEHNR and CDR2 FQNEAQ (reference sequence). CDR3 length: 13 amino acids. Trimming left V 1 base short and J 3 bases short, with 7 bases between. The CDR3 region is CASSLVDNYEQYF. The DNA of the CDR3 is TGTGCCAGCAGCTTAGTTGACAACTACGAGCAGTACTTC.

V is TRBV7-9 and J is TRBJ1-1; D uncertain. CDR1 and CDR2 from the germline V gene are SEHNR and FQNEAQ (reference sequence). Trimming cost V 1 base and J 5 bases, with 11 bases left between them. The CDR3 spans 14 residues. CDR3 sequence (DNA): TGTGCCAGCAGCTTAGAACACGGGAGGACTGAAGCTTTCTTT. Translated, it gives CASSLEHGRTEAFF.

J is TRBJ1-1 and V is TRBV5-4; D not resolved. Germline CDR1 reads SGHNT; CDR2 reads YYREEE (reference sequence). There are 14 residues in the CDR3. The V and J ends lost 4 bases and 0 bases respectively, with 10 bases between them. The CDR3 coding sequence is TGTGCCAGCAGCATTGACGGACTGAACACTGAAGCTTTCTTT. It codes for CASSIDGLNTEAFF. The full variable domain, completed using reference TRBV5-4 and TRBJ1-1, is ETGVTQSPTHLIKTRGQQVTLRCSSQSGHNTVSWYQQALGQGPQFIFQYYREEENGRGNFPPRFSGLQFPNYSSELNVNALELDDSALYLCASSIDGLNTEAFFGQGTRLTVV.

This chain joins TRBV5-8 and TRBJ2-7; 8 nucleotides align to TRBD1. This CDR3 has 15 residues. CDR1 is SGHTS and CDR2 is YDEGEE in the germline V gene. Unmatched junction bases numbered 6, after V lost 1 base and J lost 3 bases. CDR3 protein: CASSLTDRDFYEQYF. The CDR3 bases are TGTGCCAGCAGCTTGACGGACAGGGATTTCTACGAGCAGTACTTC.

The chain links TRBV11-2 to TRBJ2-1, with TRBD2 matching 13 bases. The V and J ends lost 5 bases and 3 bases, in that order; junction bases with no gene match: 4. CDR1 is SGHAT and CDR2 is FQNNGV in the germline V gene. The length of the CDR3 is 16 residues. In DNA, the CDR3 is TGTGCCAGCAGCCCCCGACTAGCGGGAGGCTACAATGAGCAGTTCTTC. This encodes CASSPRLAGGYNEQFF.

The chain links TRBV7-2 to TRBJ2-1; D might be TRBD1 or TRBD2, each matching 5 bases. The CDR3 is 15 amino acids. The germline CDR1 and CDR2 sequences are SGHTA and FQGNSA. V dropped 3 bases and J dropped 2 bases, with 11 bases sitting between them. The CDR3 nucleotides are TGTGCCAGCAGCTTGGGGACCGGTACCTACAATGAGCAGTTCTTC. It yields the protein CASSLGTGTYNEQFF.

This rearrangement joins TRBV6-5 to TRBJ1-2; tentative D call: TRBD1 (5 bases). The CDR3 is 15 residues long. The V end was cut by 2 bases, the J end by 2 bases, with 12 bases between. Per germline, CDR1 MNHEY and CDR2 SVGAGI. The CDR3 region has the DNA TGTGCCAGCAGTTACGTGGCAGGGAAGAACTATGGCTACACCTTC. Translated, it gives CASSYVAGKNYGYTF.

Concerning this clone: Other DNA sequences in this sample translate to the same CDR3. In nucleotides, the CDR3 is TGTGCCAGCAGCGTAGGGCCAGGCGGACCCTACGGCTACACCTTC. Protein product: CASSVGPGGPYGYTF. This chain uses TRBV9 with TRBJ1-2, with D hard to call. Per the germline V gene, CDR1 is SGDLS and CDR2 is YYNGEE. Trimming removed 0 bases at V and 8 bases at J, with 17 bases between. This CDR3 region has 15 residues.

The chain is built from TRBV19 and TRBJ2-2, with TRBD2 identical over 7 bases. Losses at the gene ends were 5 bases for V and 6 bases for J; bases not matched to a gene: 9. The CDR3 is 15 residues long. Germline V lookup: CDR1 LNHDA, CDR2 SQIVND (reference sequence). The DNA for the CDR3 is TGTGCCAGTAGTCCTCGTACTAGCGTCCCCGGGGAGCTGTTTTTT. The encoded protein is CASSPRTSVPGELFF.